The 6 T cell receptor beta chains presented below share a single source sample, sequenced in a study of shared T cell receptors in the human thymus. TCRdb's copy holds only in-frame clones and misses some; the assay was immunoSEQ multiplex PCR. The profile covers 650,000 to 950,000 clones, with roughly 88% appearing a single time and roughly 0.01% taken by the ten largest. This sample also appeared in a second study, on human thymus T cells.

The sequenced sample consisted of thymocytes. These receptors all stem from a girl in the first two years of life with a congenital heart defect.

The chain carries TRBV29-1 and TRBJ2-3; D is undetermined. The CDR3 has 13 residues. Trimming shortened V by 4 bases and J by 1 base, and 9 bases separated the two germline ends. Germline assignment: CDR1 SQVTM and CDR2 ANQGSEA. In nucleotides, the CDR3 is TGCAGCGTTGTACTCCCCCGCACAGATACGCAGTATTTT. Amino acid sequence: CSVVLPRTDTQYF.

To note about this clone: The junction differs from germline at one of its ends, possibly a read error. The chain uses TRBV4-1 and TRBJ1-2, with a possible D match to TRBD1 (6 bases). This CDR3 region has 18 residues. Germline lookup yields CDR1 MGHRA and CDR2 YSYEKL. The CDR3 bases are TGCGCCAGCAGCCAAGACCGGCAGGGGCCTCCGCACCTCTATCGCTACACCTTC. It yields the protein CASSQDRQGPPHLYRYTF.

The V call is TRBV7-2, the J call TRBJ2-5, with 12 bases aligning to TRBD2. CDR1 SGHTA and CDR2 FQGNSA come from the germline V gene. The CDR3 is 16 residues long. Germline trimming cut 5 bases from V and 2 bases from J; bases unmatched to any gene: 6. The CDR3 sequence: CASSHSTSGGQETQYF. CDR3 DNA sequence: TGTGCCAGCAGCCACAGTACTAGCGGGGGGCAAGAGACCCAGTACTTC.

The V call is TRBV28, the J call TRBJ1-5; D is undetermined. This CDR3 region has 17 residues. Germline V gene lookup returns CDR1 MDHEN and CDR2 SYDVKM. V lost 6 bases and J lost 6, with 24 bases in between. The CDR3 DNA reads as TGTGCCAGCAGCCTACCCCGGACCCAACCCCGGGGTCAGCCCCAGCATTTT. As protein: CASSLPRTQPRGQPQHF.

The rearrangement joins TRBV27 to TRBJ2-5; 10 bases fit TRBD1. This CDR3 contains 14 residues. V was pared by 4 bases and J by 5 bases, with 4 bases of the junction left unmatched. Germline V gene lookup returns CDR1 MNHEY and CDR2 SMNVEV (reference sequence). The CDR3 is CASSWTGGEETQYF. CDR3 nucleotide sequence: TGTGCCAGCAGTTGGACAGGGGGAGAGGAGACCCAGTACTTC.

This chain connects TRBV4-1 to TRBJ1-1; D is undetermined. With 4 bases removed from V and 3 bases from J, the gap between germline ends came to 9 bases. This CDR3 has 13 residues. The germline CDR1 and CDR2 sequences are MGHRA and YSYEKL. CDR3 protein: CASSRQIDTEAFF. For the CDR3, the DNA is TGCGCCAGCAGCCGGCAGATCGACACTGAAGCTTTCTTT.